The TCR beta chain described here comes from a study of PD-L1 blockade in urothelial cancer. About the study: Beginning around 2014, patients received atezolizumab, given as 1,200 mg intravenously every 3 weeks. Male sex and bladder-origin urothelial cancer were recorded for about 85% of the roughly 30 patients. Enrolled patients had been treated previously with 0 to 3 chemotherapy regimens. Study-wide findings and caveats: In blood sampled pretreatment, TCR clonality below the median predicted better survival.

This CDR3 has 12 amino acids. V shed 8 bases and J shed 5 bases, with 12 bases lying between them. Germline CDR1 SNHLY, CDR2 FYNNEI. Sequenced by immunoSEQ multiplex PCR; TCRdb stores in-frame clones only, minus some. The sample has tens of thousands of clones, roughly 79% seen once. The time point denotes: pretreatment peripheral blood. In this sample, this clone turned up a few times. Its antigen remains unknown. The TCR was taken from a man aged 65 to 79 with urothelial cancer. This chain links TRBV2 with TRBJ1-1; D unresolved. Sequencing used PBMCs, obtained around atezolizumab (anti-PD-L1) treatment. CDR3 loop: CASCEGGTEAFF. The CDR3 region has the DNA TGTGCCAGCTGCGAGGGCGGAACTGAAGCTTTCTTT. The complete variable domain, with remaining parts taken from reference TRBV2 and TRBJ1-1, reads EPEVTQTPSHQVTQMGQEVILRCVPISNHLYFYWYRQILGQKVEFLVSFYNNEISEKSEIFDDQFSVERPDGSNFTLKIRSTKLEDSAMYFCASCEGGTEAFFGQGTRLTVV.